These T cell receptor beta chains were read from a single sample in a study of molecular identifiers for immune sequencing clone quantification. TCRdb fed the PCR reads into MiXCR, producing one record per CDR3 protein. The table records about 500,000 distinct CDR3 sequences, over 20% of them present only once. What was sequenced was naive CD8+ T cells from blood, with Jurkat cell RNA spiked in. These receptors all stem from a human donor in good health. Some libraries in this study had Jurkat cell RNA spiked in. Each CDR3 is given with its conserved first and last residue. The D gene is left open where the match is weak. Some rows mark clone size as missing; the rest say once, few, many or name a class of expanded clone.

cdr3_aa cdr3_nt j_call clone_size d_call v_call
CASSGLADIDEQYF TGCGCCAGCAGCGGGCTAGCAGATATCGACGAGCAGTACTTC TRBJ2-7 few - TRBV5-1
CASSLSQGAYEQYF TGTGCCAGCAGTTTATCCCAGGGGGCCTACGAGCAGTACTTC TRBJ2-7 many TRBD1 TRBV27
CSVEGTREEGETQYF TGCAGCGTTGAAGGCACGCGGGAGGAAGGAGAGACCCAGTACTTC TRBJ2-5 many TRBD2 TRBV29-1
CASSPRAGGAEQYF TGTGCCAGCAGCCCCCGGGCAGGGGGGGCCGAGCAGTACTTC TRBJ2-7 - - TRBV13
CSARKSGLAGVGQYF TGCAGTGCTAGGAAGTCCGGACTAGCGGGAGTGGGGCAGTATTTT TRBJ2-3 few TRBD2 TRBV20-1
CASSDWGAEAFF TGTGCCAGCAGTGATTGGGGGGCCGAAGCTTTCTTT TRBJ1-1 few - TRBV2
CASSEAEPPPSYNEQFF TGTGCCAGCAGTGAAGCGGAACCCCCCCCATCCTACAATGAGCAGTTCTTC TRBJ2-1 few - TRBV6-1
CASSRQPQGDTQYF TGCGCCAGCAGCCGCCAACCGCAGGGCGATACGCAGTATTTT TRBJ2-3 many - TRBV4-1
CASSFPGGADTQYF TGTGCCAGCAGTTTCCCAGGGGGGGCAGATACGCAGTATTTT TRBJ2-3 - - TRBV12-3/TRBV12-4
CASSLVVAGGSQANTGELFF TGTGCCAGCAGCTTAGTAGTGGCGGGGGGAAGTCAGGCGAACACCGGGGAGCTGTTTTTT TRBJ2-2 - TRBD2 TRBV7-9
CASSADGNYEQYF TGTGCCAGCAGCGCGGACGGAAACTACGAGCAGTACTTC TRBJ2-7 few - TRBV7-6
CASSEFPPGETQYF TGCGCCAGCAGTGAGTTTCCCCCGGGGGAGACCCAGTACTTC TRBJ2-5 - - TRBV10-2
CASSQDSGRGPYEQYF TGCGCCAGCAGCCAAGATTCAGGCAGGGGGCCGTACGAGCAGTACTTC TRBJ2-7 many TRBD1 TRBV4-3
CSVEDPAVAEAFF TGCAGCGTTGAAGATCCGGCGGTAGCTGAAGCTTTCTTT TRBJ1-1 many - TRBV29-1
CASSESGGSTDTQYF TGTGCCAGCAGTGAATCTGGCGGGAGCACAGATACGCAGTATTTT TRBJ2-3 many - TRBV2
CASSMGARITEAFF TGTGCCAGTAGTATGGGGGCGCGGATCACTGAAGCTTTCTTT TRBJ1-1 - - TRBV19
CASSLKGPPYEQYF TGTGCCAGCAGTTTAAAAGGTCCACCCTACGAGCAGTACTTC TRBJ2-7 few - TRBV27
CASSYDRIYEQYF TGTGCCAGCAGTTACGACAGAATCTACGAGCAGTACTTC TRBJ2-7 many - TRBV6-6
CASSLASLDPNHYEQYF TGCGCCAGCAGCTTGGCCTCCCTGGACCCGAACCACTACGAGCAGTACTTC TRBJ2-7 - - TRBV5-1
CASSGGYGQPQHF TGTGCCAGCAGTGGAGGGTATGGTCAGCCCCAGCATTTT TRBJ1-5 few - TRBV6-1
CASSEWGRGVINSPLHF TGTGCCAGCAGTGAATGGGGTAGGGGGGTGATTAATTCACCCCTCCACTTT TRBJ1-6 few - TRBV25-1
CASSQEQRSTDTQYF TGCGCCAGCAGCCAAGAACAGAGAAGCACAGATACGCAGTATTTT TRBJ2-3 many - TRBV4-1
CASRTGGASEAFF TGTGCCAGCAGGACAGGGGGCGCTTCTGAAGCTTTCTTT TRBJ1-1 many TRBD1 TRBV14
CASSFSLGGEQFF TGTGCCAGCAGCTTCTCCCTCGGAGGCGAGCAGTTCTTC TRBJ2-1 few - TRBV6-2/TRBV6-3
CASHLGMAYGYTF TGTGCCAGCCATTTGGGGATGGCCTATGGCTACACCTTC TRBJ1-2 - - TRBV2
CASKSSGQITGELFF TGTGCCAGCAAATCTTCGGGACAGATCACCGGGGAGCTGTTTTTT TRBJ2-2 - TRBD1 TRBV6-2/TRBV6-3
CASSPPGLAGYNEQFF TGTGCCAGCAGTCCCCCGGGACTAGCGGGTTACAATGAGCAGTTCTTC TRBJ2-1 - TRBD2 TRBV14
CASSPHMGSYNEQFF TGTGCCAGCAGCCCACACATGGGCTCCTACAATGAGCAGTTCTTC TRBJ2-1 many - TRBV7-8
CASSPPARGQAETQYF TGTGCCAGCAGTCCCCCGGCGAGGGGGCAGGCGGAGACCCAGTACTTC TRBJ2-5 - TRBD1 TRBV25-1
CASSMGQGSYEQYF TGTGCCAGTAGTATGGGACAGGGGTCCTACGAGCAGTACTTC TRBJ2-7 - TRBD1 TRBV19
CASSQDVLLGTDTQYF TGCGCCAGCAGCCAAGATGTCCTATTGGGCACAGATACGCAGTATTTT TRBJ2-3 many - TRBV4-1
CASSHDPSRQGAYEQYF TGTGCCAGCAGCCACGATCCTTCGAGACAGGGGGCTTACGAGCAGTACTTC TRBJ2-7 few TRBD1 TRBV14
CASKETPNTGELFF TGTGCCAGCAAAGAGACACCGAACACCGGGGAGCTGTTTTTT TRBJ2-2 many - TRBV27
CASSITEAFF TGTGCCAGCAGCATAACGGAAGCTTTCTTT TRBJ1-1 many - TRBV7-9
CASSSGDILYEQYF TGTGCCAGCAGTTCAGGGGACATTCTCTACGAGCAGTACTTC TRBJ2-7 - - TRBV6-2/TRBV6-3
CASSVVAGYYNEQFF TGTGCCAGTAGTGTCGTAGCGGGTTACTACAATGAGCAGTTCTTC TRBJ2-1 - TRBD2 TRBV19
CASSFAQSSGANVLTF TGTGCCAGCAGCTTTGCGCAAAGCTCTGGGGCCAACGTCCTGACTTTC TRBJ2-6 - - TRBV11-2
CASSQPGLAGNTDTQYF TGTGCCAGCAGTCAACCGGGACTAGCGGGGAACACAGATACGCAGTATTTT TRBJ2-3 few TRBD2 TRBV6-5
CASSLLGPEAGSYNEQFF TGTGCCAGCAGTTTATTGGGCCCCGAGGCAGGGTCCTACAATGAGCAGTTCTTC TRBJ2-1 few - TRBV28
CSVSLGVPDGYTF TGCAGCGTGTCATTAGGGGTCCCTGATGGCTACACCTTC TRBJ1-2 - - TRBV29-1
CASSSGLAGALLTDTQYF TGTGCCAGCAGTTCCGGACTAGCGGGAGCTCTCCTCACAGATACGCAGTATTTT TRBJ2-3 - TRBD2 TRBV27
CASSASTGGEDWYEQYF TGTGCCAGCAGCGCCTCGACAGGGGGCGAGGATTGGTACGAGCAGTACTTC TRBJ2-7 many TRBD1 TRBV7-9
CASRLTGRELRHGYTF TGTGCCAGCAGATTAACTGGGAGAGAACTAAGGCATGGCTACACCTTC TRBJ1-2 - - TRBV27
CASSQLTGSNEKLFF TGCGCCAGCAGCCAATTAACCGGGTCTAATGAAAAACTGTTTTTT TRBJ1-4 few - TRBV4-3
CASSPGQLVSNQPQHF TGTGCCAGCAGCCCCGGACAGCTAGTGAGCAATCAGCCCCAGCATTTT TRBJ1-5 many - TRBV12-3/TRBV12-4
CASSQGLAGGAEQYF TGTGCCAGCAGTCAAGGACTAGCGGGAGGGGCCGAGCAGTACTTC TRBJ2-7 few TRBD2 TRBV12-3/TRBV12-4
CASSQDKDTYYGYTF TGCGCCAGCAGCCAAGATAAAGACACTTACTATGGCTACACCTTC TRBJ1-2 few - TRBV4-3
CTSSQLWGAYNEQFF TGCACCAGCAGCCAACTGTGGGGGGCCTACAATGAGCAGTTCTTC TRBJ2-1 - - TRBV4-3
CASTPGLAGGWYQETQYF TGTGCCAGCACCCCGGGCCTAGCGGGGGGCTGGTACCAAGAGACCCAGTACTTC TRBJ2-5 many TRBD2 TRBV12-3/TRBV12-4
CATREGHTGELFF TGTGCCACCAGGGAGGGTCACACCGGGGAGCTGTTTTTT TRBJ2-2 - TRBD2 TRBV9
CASSLGGGAGYEQYF TGCGCCAGCAGCTTGGGAGGCGGCGCAGGATACGAGCAGTACTTC TRBJ2-7 many - TRBV5-1
CASSDHDRTYEQYF TGTGCCAGCAGTGACCACGACAGGACCTACGAGCAGTACTTC TRBJ2-7 - - TRBV25-1
CASSHGIEQYF TGTGCCAGCAGTCATGGCATTGAGCAGTACTTC TRBJ2-7 many - TRBV7-9
CASSERFPHSGDLYNEQFF TGTGCCAGCAGTGAAAGATTCCCCCATAGCGGGGACCTCTACAATGAGCAGTTCTTC TRBJ2-1 few TRBD2 TRBV25-1
CASSIVPGNTEAFF TGTGCCAGTAGTATAGTACCGGGGAACACTGAAGCTTTCTTT TRBJ1-1 many - TRBV19